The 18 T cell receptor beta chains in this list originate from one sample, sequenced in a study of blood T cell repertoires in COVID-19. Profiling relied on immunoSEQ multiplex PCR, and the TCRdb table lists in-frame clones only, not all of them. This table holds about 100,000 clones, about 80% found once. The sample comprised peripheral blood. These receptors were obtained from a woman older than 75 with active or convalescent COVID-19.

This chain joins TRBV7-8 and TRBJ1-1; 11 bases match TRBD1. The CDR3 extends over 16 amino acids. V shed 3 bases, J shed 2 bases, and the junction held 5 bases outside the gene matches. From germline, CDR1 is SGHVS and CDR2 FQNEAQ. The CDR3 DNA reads TGTGCCAGCAGCTTGCCGGGACAGGGGGTCAACACTGAAGCTTTCTTT. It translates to CASSLPGQGVNTEAFF.

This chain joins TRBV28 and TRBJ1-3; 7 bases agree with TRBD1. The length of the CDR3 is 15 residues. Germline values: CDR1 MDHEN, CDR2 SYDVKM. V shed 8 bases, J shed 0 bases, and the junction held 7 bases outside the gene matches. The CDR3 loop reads CASLTGQSSGNTIYF. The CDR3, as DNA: TGTGCCAGCCTGACGGGACAGAGCTCTGGAAACACCATATATTTT.

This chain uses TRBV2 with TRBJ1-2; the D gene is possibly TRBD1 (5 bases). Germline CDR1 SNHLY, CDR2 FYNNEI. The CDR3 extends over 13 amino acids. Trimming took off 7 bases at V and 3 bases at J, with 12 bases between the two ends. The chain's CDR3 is CASITRADYGYTF. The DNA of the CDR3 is TGTGCCAGCATTACCAGGGCTGACTATGGCTACACCTTC.

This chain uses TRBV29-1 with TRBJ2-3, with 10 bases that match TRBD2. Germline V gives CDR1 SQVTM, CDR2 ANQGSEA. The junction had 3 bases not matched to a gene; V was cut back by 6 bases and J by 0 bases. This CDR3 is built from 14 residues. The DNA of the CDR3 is TGCAGCGTCGGACTAGCGGCTAGCACAGATACGCAGTATTTT. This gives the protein CSVGLAASTDTQYF.

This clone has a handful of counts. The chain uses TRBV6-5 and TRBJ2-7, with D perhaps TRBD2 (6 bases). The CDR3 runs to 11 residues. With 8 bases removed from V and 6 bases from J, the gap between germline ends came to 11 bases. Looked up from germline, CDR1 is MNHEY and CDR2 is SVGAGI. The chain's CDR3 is CASWLGGEQYF. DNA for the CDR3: TGTGCCAGCTGGCTCGGGGGCGAGCAGTACTTC.

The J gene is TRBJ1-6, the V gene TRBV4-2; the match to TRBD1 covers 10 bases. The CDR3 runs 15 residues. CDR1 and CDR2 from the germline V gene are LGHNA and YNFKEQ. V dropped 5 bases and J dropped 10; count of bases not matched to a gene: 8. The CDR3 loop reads CASSYQDRGDSPLHF. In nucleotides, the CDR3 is TGTGCCAGCAGCTATCAGGACAGGGGGGACTCACCCCTCCACTTT.

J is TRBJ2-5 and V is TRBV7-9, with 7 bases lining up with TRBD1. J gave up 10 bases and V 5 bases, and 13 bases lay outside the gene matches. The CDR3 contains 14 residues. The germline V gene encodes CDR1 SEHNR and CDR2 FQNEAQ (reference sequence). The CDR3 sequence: CASSDRDSRVDQYF. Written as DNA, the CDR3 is TGTGCCAGCAGCGATCGGGACAGCCGCGTGGACCAGTACTTC.

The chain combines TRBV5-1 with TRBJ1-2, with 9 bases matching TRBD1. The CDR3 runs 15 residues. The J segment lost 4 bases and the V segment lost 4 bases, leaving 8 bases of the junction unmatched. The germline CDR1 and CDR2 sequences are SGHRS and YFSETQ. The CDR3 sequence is CASSGTGTGSYGYTF. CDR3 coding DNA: TGCGCCAGCAGCGGGACCGGGACAGGGTCCTATGGCTACACCTTC.

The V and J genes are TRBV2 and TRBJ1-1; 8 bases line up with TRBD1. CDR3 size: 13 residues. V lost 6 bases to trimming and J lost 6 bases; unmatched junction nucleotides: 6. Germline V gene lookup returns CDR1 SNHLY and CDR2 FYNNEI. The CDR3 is CASRVDREAEAFF. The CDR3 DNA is TGTGCCAGCAGAGTGGACAGGGAAGCTGAAGCTTTCTTT.

The CDR3 protein is CASSPLIAGAYNEQFF. The CDR3 nucleotides read TGTGCCAGCAGTCCCCTCATAGCGGGGGCTTACAATGAGCAGTTCTTC. The chain carries TRBV28 and TRBJ2-1, with TRBD2 matching 9 bases. J gave up 4 bases and V 5 bases, and 9 bases lay outside the gene matches. The CDR3 sequence is 16 residues long. Germline V gene lookup returns CDR1 MDHEN and CDR2 SYDVKM.

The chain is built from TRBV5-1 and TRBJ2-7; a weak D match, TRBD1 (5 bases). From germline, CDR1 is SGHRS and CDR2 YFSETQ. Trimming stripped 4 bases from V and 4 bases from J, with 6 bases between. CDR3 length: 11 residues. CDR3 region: CASSPGYEQYF. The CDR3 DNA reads TGCGCCAGCAGCCCAGGGTACGAGCAGTACTTC.

The CDR3 DNA reads as TGTGCCAGCAGCTTAGGGCAGGCGCGGGAGTCAGAGACCCAGTACTTC. Protein product: CASSLGQARESETQYF. The genes are TRBV7-8 and TRBJ2-5; 7 bases match TRBD2. V lost 1 base and J lost 4; bases outside the gene matches: 9. Germline values: CDR1 SGHVS, CDR2 FQNEAQ. This CDR3 has 16 amino acids.

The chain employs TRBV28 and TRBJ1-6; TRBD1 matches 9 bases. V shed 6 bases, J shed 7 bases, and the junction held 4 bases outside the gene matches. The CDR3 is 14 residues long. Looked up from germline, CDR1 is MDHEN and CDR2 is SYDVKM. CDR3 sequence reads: CASSPGQGNSPLHF. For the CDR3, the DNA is TGTGCCAGCAGCCCGGGACAGGGAAATTCACCCCTCCACTTT.

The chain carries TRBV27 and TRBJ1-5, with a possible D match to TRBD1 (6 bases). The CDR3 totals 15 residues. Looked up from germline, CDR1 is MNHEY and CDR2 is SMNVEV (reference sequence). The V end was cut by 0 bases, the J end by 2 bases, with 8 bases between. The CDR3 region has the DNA TGTGCCAGCAGTTTATCACAGGGTCGCAATCAGCCCCAGCATTTT. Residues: CASSLSQGRNQPQHF.

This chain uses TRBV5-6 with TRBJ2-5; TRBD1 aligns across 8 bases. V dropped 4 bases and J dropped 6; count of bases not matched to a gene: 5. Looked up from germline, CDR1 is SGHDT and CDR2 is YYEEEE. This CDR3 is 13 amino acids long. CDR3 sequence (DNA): TGTGCCAGCAGCCTAAGACAGGGGAAGACCCAGTACTTC. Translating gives CASSLRQGKTQYF.

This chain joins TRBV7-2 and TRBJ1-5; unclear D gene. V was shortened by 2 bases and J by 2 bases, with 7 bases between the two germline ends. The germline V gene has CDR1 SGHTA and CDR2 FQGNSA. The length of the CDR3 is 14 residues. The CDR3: CASSLMSGNQPQHF. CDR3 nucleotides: TGTGCCAGCAGCTTAATGTCAGGCAATCAGCCCCAGCATTTT.

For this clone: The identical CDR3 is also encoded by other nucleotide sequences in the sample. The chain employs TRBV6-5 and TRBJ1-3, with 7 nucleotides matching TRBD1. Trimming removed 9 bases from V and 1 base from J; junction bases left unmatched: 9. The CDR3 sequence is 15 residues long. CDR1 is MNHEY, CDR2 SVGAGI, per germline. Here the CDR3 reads CASSRTGLSGNTIYF. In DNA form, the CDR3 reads TGTGCCAGTTCGAGGACAGGCCTTTCTGGAAACACCATATATTTT.

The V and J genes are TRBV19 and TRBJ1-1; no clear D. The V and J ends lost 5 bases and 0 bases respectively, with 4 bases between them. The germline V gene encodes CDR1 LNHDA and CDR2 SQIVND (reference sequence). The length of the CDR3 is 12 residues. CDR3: CASSDLNTEAFF. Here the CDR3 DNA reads TGTGCCAGTAGTGACTTGAACACTGAAGCTTTCTTT.